The present T cell receptor (beta chain) was sequenced within a study of Ad26.COV2.S vaccination and SARS-CoV-2 variants. In the study overall: Sample donor was a member of the COV1001 Ad26.COV2.S trial arm. Ad26.COV2.S given intramuscularly, once or twice 56 days apart.

Profiling relied on immunoSEQ multiplex PCR, and the TCRdb table lists in-frame clones only, not all of them. The sample carries hundreds of thousands of clones, roughly nine tenths recorded once. Study outcomes and limitations: Once vaccination had occurred, spike-specific CD8+ and CD4+ T cell responses reportedly showed substantial breadth.

Concerning this clone: As yet, its antigen is unknown.

V was shortened by 3 bases and J by 8 bases, with 8 bases between the two germline ends. The CDR3 spans 11 residues. Germline CDR1 and CDR2: DFQATT and SNEGSKA (reference sequence). Sample treatment: around 19 received Ad26.COV2.S at low or high dose, single or two shots; 5 received placebo; per-sample allocation not given. At day 63 after the first vaccine or placebo injection, samples were drawn. Whoever gave the sample was an adult aged 18-55 years in Boston. The origin of this receptor is a person between 18 and 65 years old who received the Ad26.COV2.S COVID-19 vaccine or a placebo. The V and J genes are TRBV20-1 and TRBJ2-1; no reliable D call. The specimen comprised peripheral blood, sampled in a trial of Ad26.COV2.S vaccine versus placebo. The CDR3 here is CSASRSDEQFF. CDR3 DNA: TGCAGTGCTAGTAGGAGCGATGAGCAGTTCTTC.